A single TCR beta chain is shown here with its context. Its specificity is not known. Splitting of CD4+ cells produced CD45RA+ naive and CD45RA-negative memory subsets. CDR3 length: 11 residues. Between the trimmed V and J ends, which lost 6 bases and 6 bases, there was a span of 9 bases. CDR1 MNHEY and CDR2 SVGAGI come from the germline V gene. This entry belongs to a study of shared clonotypes between healthy human individuals. Notes on the study in general: Among non-shared clonotypes, generation probabilities were lower than among those shared by all four donors.

As handled by the study authors: ImmunoSEQ output held junction-only sequences without quality scores, so filtering differed. TCRdb keeps only in-frame clones here, not all; method: immunoSEQ multiplex PCR. The V and J calls and clone size were taken over from that table, and D and trimming were inferred from the DNA. The sample carries roughly 1,600,000 clones, around 98.5% recorded once. Sequenced sample: naive CD4+ T cells sorted from blood. The subset is: CD45RA+ positively selected. J is TRBJ2-7 and V is TRBV6-5; a possible D gene is TRBD1 (6 bases). The TCR was taken from a man younger than 40 in good health. The CDR3 nucleotides are TGTGCCAGCAGCCAGGGGATCGAGCAGTACTTC. This translates into CASSQGIEQYF.